A selection of T cell receptor beta chains follows, all from one sample in a study of regulatory T cells in long-lasting Graves disease. TCRdb reprocessed the multiplex PCR reads with MiXCR, giving one entry per CDR3 protein. Among fewer than 650,000 distinct CDR3 sequences listed, around 15% were seen once. The sample was also linked to a second study, of T cells in Graves' hyperthyroidism and ophthalmopathy.

This sample comprised peripheral blood mononuclear cells (PBMCs), obtained at new diagnosis, from a patient treated with antithyroid drugs. These receptor sequences come from a man aged 18 to 35 with Graves disease. Both conserved end residues are trimmed from each CDR3. The order of the fields is J gene, V gene, CDR3 protein.

>TRBJ1-1|TRBV6-2/TRBV6-3
ASSNFGGANTEAF
>TRBJ1-1|TRBV18
ASSPTGAGTEAF
>TRBJ1-4|TRBV20-1
SAPNAGTANEKLF
>TRBJ2-2|TRBV2
ASQGLAGSNTGELF
>TRBJ1-1|TRBV9
ASSAQGAYGEAF
>TRBJ2-1|TRBV3-1
ASSPTAQVTSEQF
>TRBJ1-4|TRBV28
ASSLRQGLGMF
>TRBJ2-3|TRBV18
ASSPPNRGRLRTDTQY
>TRBJ2-1|TRBV5-5
ASSLFPLPSYNEQF
>TRBJ2-7|TRBV15
ATSRGDRGREQY
>TRBJ2-7|TRBV5-1
ASSMQDEQY
>TRBJ2-4|TRBV3-1
ASSSDWDPSNIQY
>TRBJ2-1|TRBV7-8
ASSLRTTNEQF
>TRBJ1-5|TRBV20-1
SARHRANQPQH
>TRBJ2-1|TRBV5-1
ASSLSWGGNNEQF
>TRBJ2-3|TRBV7-2
ASSPRGHADTQY
>TRBJ1-5|TRBV27
ASRGPGVINQPQH
>TRBJ2-7|TRBV11-2
ASSPGHWAREQY
>TRBJ2-5|TRBV12-3/TRBV12-4
ASSPGGRGAGGVETQY
>TRBJ1-1|TRBV28
ASSLGGAGMNTEAF
>TRBJ2-1|TRBV7-9
ASSQHSSGMQF
>TRBJ2-5|TRBV3-1
ASSQDLASGSGHQETQY
>TRBJ2-1|TRBV10-2
ASSPPRQGDYNEQF
>TRBJ2-1|TRBV29-1
SVEGTGEQF
>TRBJ2-7|TRBV11-2
ASSPVDLSYEQY
>TRBJ2-1|TRBV10-3
AISAAYGDEQF
>TRBJ2-7|TRBV19
ASSIGPGRGEQY
>TRBJ2-1|TRBV9
ASSVARRLAGTEQF
>TRBJ2-5|TRBV9
ASTRGMGETQY
>TRBJ2-4|TRBV27
ASKGTMQNIQY
>TRBJ2-2|TRBV7-2
ASRLHGTETNTGELF
>TRBJ2-6|TRBV27
ASSGGEISGANVLT
>TRBJ1-1|TRBV19
ASSIGTGVRGEAF
>TRBJ2-1|TRBV5-6
ASSLDGLAGSEQF
>TRBJ2-7|TRBV20-1
SARLTRGRAANEQY
>TRBJ2-5|TRBV20-1
SATQWDETQY
>TRBJ1-5|TRBV6-1
ASIRDRVNQPQH
>TRBJ2-7|TRBV27
ASSPKGQGRSYEQY
>TRBJ2-5|TRBV20-1
SAIQETQY
>TRBJ1-1|TRBV3-1
ASSHQRGWTAEAF
>TRBJ2-5|TRBV5-6
ASSGRWETQY
>TRBJ1-1|TRBV7-2
ASSPRQGFPEAF
>TRBJ1-5|TRBV6-1
ASSIRDGQPQH
>TRBJ2-4|TRBV6-1
ASSLRGPEGIQY
>TRBJ1-2|TRBV12-3/TRBV12-4
ASNLGTSYGYT
>TRBJ2-3|TRBV10-3
AISVLREGVTDTQY
>TRBJ2-1|TRBV12-3/TRBV12-4
ASSRPGTLLNEQF
>TRBJ2-7|TRBV11-2
ASSFETGAYEQY
>TRBJ1-2|TRBV12-3/TRBV12-4
ASSYDRVLNGYT
>TRBJ2-1|TRBV5-1
ASSLGGGRSYNEQF
>TRBJ2-3|TRBV18
ASSPPGLAEEGTQY
>TRBJ2-3|TRBV28
ASSPSGLAGGSITDTQY
>TRBJ1-1|TRBV28
GAGNTEAF
>TRBJ2-3|TRBV30
AWSLGDPSNTQY
>TRBJ2-1|TRBV7-3
ASSLGGTSGTEQF
>TRBJ1-6|TRBV2
ASMMQGGDSPLH
>TRBJ2-3|TRBV11-2
ASSLAGTGSDTQY
>TRBJ1-1|TRBV5-1
ASTTLGLGAEAF
>TRBJ2-1|TRBV9
ASSVRGLAGGLSSYNEQF
>TRBJ2-5|TRBV2
ASRGTSGVYQETQY